The entry below describes one T cell receptor beta chain. Trimming cost V 1 base and J 8 bases, with 17 bases left between them. The CDR3 extends over 15 amino acids. CDR1 LNHDA and CDR2 SQIVND come from the germline V gene (reference sequence). Profiled with immunoSEQ multiplex PCR; TCRdb holds only in-frame clones, not every one. Among about 38,000 clones listed, 90% were seen once. These data come from a study of PD-L1 blockade in urothelial cancer. Looking at the study overall: Patients previously received 0 to 3 chemotherapy regimens.

This clonotype was sampled from a man aged 70-80 years with urothelial cancer. This specimen was PBMCs, taken around atezolizumab (anti-PD-L1) treatment. This chain uses TRBV19 with TRBJ1-2, with D unresolved. CDR3 coding DNA: TGTGCCAGTAGTATAGGTCTACCGAGAGGGTACGGCTACACCTTC. Protein product: CASSIGLPRGYGYTF.